These 7 T cell receptor beta chains came from one sample sequenced in a study of identical twins. TCRdb used MiXCR to reprocess the 5' RACE reads, holding one entry per CDR3 protein. The sample has 350,000 to 600,000 distinct CDR3 sequences, 11% to 15% seen once; the top ten hold 0.5% to 0.65%. The same sample was also studied in work on yellow fever vaccine responses in identical twins.

The sequenced material came from CD4+ T cells sorted from blood. The receptor set was obtained from a woman aged 18-29 years in good health.

The chain combines TRBV3-1 with TRBJ2-7, with 9 bases fitting TRBD1. V dropped 4 bases and J dropped 1; count of bases not matched to a gene: 8. The CDR3 spans 16 residues. From germline, CDR1 is LGHDT and CDR2 YNNKEL (reference sequence). In DNA, the CDR3 is TGTGCCAGCAGCCCCTACCGGGACAGGGCTTCCTACGAGCAGTACTTC. Translating gives CASSPYRDRASYEQYF.

This clonotype occurred many times. The rearrangement links TRBV12-3 or TRBV12-4 to TRBJ1-1, with unresolved D. The CDR3 contains 14 residues. The V end was cut by 2 bases, the J end by 5 bases, with 12 bases between. CDR3 bases: TGTGCCAGCAGTTTAAGGCGGGTCTTAACTGAAGCTTTCTTT. Translation gives CASSLRRVLTEAFF.

With respect to this clonotype: This is likely a read error, given that the CDR3 carries no conserved phenylalanine or tryptophan at its end. The limits of the CDR3 on the DNA are not certain, so only TCRdb's listed CDR3 is given. The rearrangement links TRBV1 to TRBJ2-7. TRBV1 is listed as a pseudogene. The CDR3 contains 10 residues when both ends are counted. CDR3 protein: CTSSQDNLCC.

This clonotype was detected only a few times. Germline and junction disagree at one end, which may indicate a read error. The genes are TRBV18 and TRBJ2-3; D gene unclear. Germline V gene data show CDR1 as KGHSH and CDR2 as LQKENI. CDR3 length: 14 residues. The CDR3 sequence is CATSVQESADTQYF. The CDR3 nucleotides read TGTGCCACCTCAGTCCAGGAGTCAGCAGATACGCAGTATTTT.

The chain joins TRBV5-6 to TRBJ2-2; D unclear. The V and J ends lost 3 bases and 2 bases respectively, with 11 bases between them. There are 15 residues in the CDR3. Germline CDR1 reads SGHDT; CDR2 reads YYEEEE. In DNA, the CDR3 is TGTGCCAGCAGCTCGATTTGGGTAAACACCGGGGAGCTGTTTTTT. Translating it yields CASSSIWVNTGELFF.

This clonotype showed up just a few times. The chain has TRBV6-2 or TRBV6-3 and TRBJ2-5, with 14 bases aligning to TRBD2. CDR1 and CDR2 (germline): MNHEY, SVGEGT. V lost 6 bases to trimming and J lost 4 bases; unmatched junction nucleotides: 1. This CDR3 has 14 residues. In DNA, the CDR3 is TGTGCCAGCAGCGGACTAGCGGGAGGAGAGACCCAGTACTTC. As protein: CASSGLAGGETQYF.

The CDR3 nucleotides are TGTGCCAGCAGCCGACTAGCGGGAGTGGGCACAGATACGCAGTATTTT. Translation: CASSRLAGVGTDTQYF. The chain employs TRBV3-1 and TRBJ2-3, with TRBD2 identical over 12 bases. The CDR3 consists of 16 residues. Germline V CDR1 and CDR2: LGHDT, YNNKEL (reference sequence). The ends lost 4 bases at V and 1 base at J; junction bases unmatched: 3.